A selection of T cell receptor beta chains follows, all from one sample in a study of blood T cell repertoires in COVID-19. The repertoire was sequenced with immunoSEQ multiplex PCR; TCRdb's copy has only in-frame clones and lacks some. The data show a few hundred thousand clones, with around 85% seen just once and roughly 3.6% held by the top ten. Sample: peripheral blood. Receptor source: a young woman with acute or convalescent COVID-19. CDR3s include the opening cysteine and the closing phenylalanine or tryptophan. Each record gives: clone size, D gene, J gene, V gene, CDR3 DNA, CDR3 protein. A D gene is named only where the DNA matches it firmly. Rows give clone size only sometimes, using once, few, many, or a class for an expanded clone.

clone_size: few; d_call: NA; j_call: TRBJ2-7; v_call: TRBV19; cdr3_nt: TGTGCCAGTAGTATAAGGAGGGTCCAGGTCTACGAGCAGTACTTC; cdr3_aa: CASSIRRVQVYEQYF
clone_size: once; d_call: TRBD1; j_call: TRBJ1-2; v_call: TRBV19; cdr3_nt: TGTGCCAGTAGTTACCCCCGACAGGGTGATGGCTACACCTTC; cdr3_aa: CASSYPRQGDGYTF
clone_size: NA; d_call: TRBD1; j_call: TRBJ1-1; v_call: TRBV28; cdr3_nt: TGTGCCAGCAGTTTTCCCACCGGGACAGGGGGCTTGAGGGCTTTCTTT; cdr3_aa: CASSFPTGTGGLRAFF
clone_size: NA; d_call: TRBD1; j_call: TRBJ1-2; v_call: TRBV15; cdr3_nt: TGTGCCACCAGCAGTAACAGGGGGCTGGGCTATGGCTACACCTTC; cdr3_aa: CATSSNRGLGYGYTF
clone_size: once; d_call: NA; j_call: TRBJ1-2; v_call: TRBV6-5; cdr3_nt: TGTGCCAGCAGTTCCGCCGGAGTGCACTATGGCTACACCTTC; cdr3_aa: CASSSAGVHYGYTF
clone_size: NA; d_call: NA; j_call: TRBJ2-4; v_call: TRBV5-4; cdr3_nt: TGTGCCAGCAGCTCGGCGACAGGAGCCAAAAACATTCAGTACTTC; cdr3_aa: CASSSATGAKNIQYF
clone_size: NA; d_call: TRBD2; j_call: TRBJ2-1; v_call: TRBV4-2; cdr3_nt: TGTGCCAGCAGCCAAGAGGGGCTAGCGGCCCTCTACAATGAGCAGTTCTTC; cdr3_aa: CASSQEGLAALYNEQFF
clone_size: NA; d_call: TRBD2; j_call: TRBJ2-1; v_call: TRBV27; cdr3_nt: TGTGCCAGCACCCTAGATGGACTAGCGGGGCCGAGCTCCTACAATGAGCAGTTCTTC; cdr3_aa: CASTLDGLAGPSSYNEQFF
clone_size: NA; d_call: NA; j_call: TRBJ2-5; v_call: TRBV5-1; cdr3_nt: TGCGCCAGCAGCCACGGACTCCCCCGAGTGGAGACCCAGTACTTC; cdr3_aa: CASSHGLPRVETQYF
clone_size: NA; d_call: NA; j_call: TRBJ2-3; v_call: TRBV12-3/TRBV12-4; cdr3_nt: TGTGCCAGCAGCCTGAGTAGGGGGTCGCAGTATTTT; cdr3_aa: CASSLSRGSQYF
clone_size: few; d_call: NA; j_call: TRBJ1-3; v_call: TRBV29-1; cdr3_nt: TGCAGCGTTAAGAGCTCTGGAAACACCATATATTTT; cdr3_aa: CSVKSSGNTIYF
clone_size: NA; d_call: NA; j_call: TRBJ2-7; v_call: TRBV11-2; cdr3_nt: TGTGCCAGCAGCTTAGGAACAGGGAGGGACGAGCAGTACTTC; cdr3_aa: CASSLGTGRDEQYF
clone_size: NA; d_call: TRBD1; j_call: TRBJ1-2; v_call: TRBV10-3; cdr3_nt: TGTGCCACAGGACAGGGTTCAGACTATGGCTACACCTTC; cdr3_aa: CATGQGSDYGYTF
clone_size: NA; d_call: NA; j_call: TRBJ1-2; v_call: TRBV5-1; cdr3_nt: TGCGCCAGCAGCTTGGATGGGGGCGCTAACTATGGCTACACCTTC; cdr3_aa: CASSLDGGANYGYTF